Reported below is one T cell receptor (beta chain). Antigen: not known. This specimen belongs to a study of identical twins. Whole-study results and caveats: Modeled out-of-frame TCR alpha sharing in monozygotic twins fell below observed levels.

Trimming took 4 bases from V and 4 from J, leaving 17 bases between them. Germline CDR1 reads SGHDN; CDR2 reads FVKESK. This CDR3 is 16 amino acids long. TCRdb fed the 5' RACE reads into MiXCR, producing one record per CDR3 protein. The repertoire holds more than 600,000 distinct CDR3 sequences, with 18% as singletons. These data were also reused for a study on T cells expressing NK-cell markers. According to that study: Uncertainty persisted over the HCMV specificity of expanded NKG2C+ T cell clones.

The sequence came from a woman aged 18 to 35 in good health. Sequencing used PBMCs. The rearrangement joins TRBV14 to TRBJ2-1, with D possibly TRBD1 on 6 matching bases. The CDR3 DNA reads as TGTGCCAGCAGCCCGCCGGGGCAGGGGTTATACAATGAGCAGTTCTTC. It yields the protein CASSPPGQGLYNEQFF. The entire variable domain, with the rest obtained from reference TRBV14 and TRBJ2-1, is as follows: EAGVTQFPSHSVIEKGQTVTLRCDPISGHDNLYWYRRVMGKEIKFLLHFVKESKQDESGMPNNRFLAERTGGTYSTLKVQPAELEDSGVYFCASSPPGQGLYNEQFFGPGTRLTVL.